The clone carrying this T cell receptor beta chain was found a few times. Its target is not known. Profiled with immunoSEQ multiplex PCR; TCRdb holds only in-frame clones, not every one. The table has 46,000 or so clones, roughly 73% seen once. This sample is part of a study of PD-1 blockade in classical Hodgkin lymphoma. No patient escaped relapse after autologous stem cell transplantation, and brentuximab vedotin exposure varied. Patients reached a best response of complete response, partial response or progressive disease. This CDR3 spans 13 amino acids. The germline V gene encodes CDR1 SGHNT and CDR2 YENEEA. V gave up 6 bases and J gave up 4 bases, with 11 bases separating them. Study-level points and caveats: Still unresolved is the cause of the repertoire differences, which may be disease activity or prior therapy. According to reports, newly diagnosed patients had lower baseline TCR diversity than healthy donors, and relapsed/refractory patients had lower baseline TCR diversity still. Complete responders showed a baseline diversity that resembled the diversity of newly diagnosed patients.

The sequence was collected from a human donor with classical Hodgkin lymphoma. This sample comprised peripheral blood mononuclear cells (PBMCs), obtained at baseline. This chain links TRBV11-3 with TRBJ2-3; the D is unclear. The CDR3 spells CASRSLESDTQYF. In nucleotides, the CDR3 is TGTGCCAGCAGAAGCCTTGAATCAGATACGCAGTATTTT. The whole variable domain, remainder taken from reference TRBV11-3 and TRBJ2-3, is EAGVVQSPRYKIIEKKQPVAFWCNPISGHNTLYWYLQNLGQGPELLIRYENEEAVDDSQLPKDRFSAERLKGVDSTLKIQPAELGDSAVYLCASRSLESDTQYFGPGTRLTVL.